This paragraph reports one T cell receptor (beta chain). Its target is unknown. The primer mix had 60 Vbeta and 13 Jbeta primers. Sequencing used immunoSEQ multiplex PCR; TCRdb keeps in-frame clones, though not all of them. The data hold about 120,000 clones, with less than 65% observed a single time. The data derive from a study of cytomegalovirus exposure and HLA in healthy donors. Per germline, CDR1 SGHRS and CDR2 YFSETQ. V was cut by 0 bases and J by 8 bases, with 12 bases left in between. The CDR3 runs 14 residues. General study results and limits: The study recorded some 160 TCR beta chains that were cytomegalovirus-associated. The authors assumed roughly uniform sequencing depth across donors for presence/absence analyses. HLA alleles showed associations with 16,951 TCR beta sequences in a later analysis, at a 0.05 false discovery rate. The majority of CMV-associated TCR beta chains were reported as apparently HLA-restricted in a later analysis.

The source is a man in his forties or fifties in good health and CMV-seropositive. The chain recombines TRBV5-1 with TRBJ2-4, with D perhaps TRBD2 (6 bases). Sequencing was done on a sample of PBMCs. CDR3 DNA sequence: TGCGCCAGCAGCTTGGACGCGGGATTCGACATTCAGTACTTC. Translating it yields CASSLDAGFDIQYF. Variable domain in full (rest from reference TRBV5-1 and TRBJ2-4): KAGVTQTPRYLIKTRGQQVTLSCSPISGHRSVSWYQQTPGQGLQFLFEYFSETQRNKGNFPGRFSGRQFSNSRSEMNVSTLELGDSALYLCASSLDAGFDIQYFGAGTRLSVL.